This is a list of T cell receptor beta chains from one sample in a study of cytomegalovirus exposure and HLA in healthy donors. Clones were read by immunoSEQ multiplex PCR, and TCRdb kept only the in-frame ones, dropping some. The sample has about 120,000 clones, roughly 80% seen once. What was sequenced was PBMCs. The source is a female donor in good health and CMV-seropositive. Both conserved end residues are part of each CDR3. Fields, in order: D gene, clone size, V gene, J gene, CDR3 protein, CDR3 DNA. The D gene is left open where the match is weak. Clone sizes are given selectively: once, few, many, or a class where the clone is expanded.

D: .; size: .; V: TRBV9; J: TRBJ2-6; CDR3: CASSVASGANVLTF; DNA: TGTGCCAGCAGCGTAGCGTCTGGGGCCAACGTCCTGACTTTC
D: .; size: .; V: TRBV30; J: TRBJ2-7; CDR3: CAWGRGYEQYF; DNA: TGTGCCTGGGGTAGGGGATACGAGCAGTACTTC
D: .; size: .; V: TRBV5-6; J: TRBJ1-3; CDR3: CASSRLSTHRAAGNTIYF; DNA: TGTGCCAGCAGCCGATTGAGCACCCACAGGGCTGCTGGAAACACCATATATTTT
D: TRBD1; size: .; V: TRBV19; J: TRBJ2-7; CDR3: CASSPYLGQGNYEQYF; DNA: TGTGCCAGTAGTCCCTATTTGGGACAGGGGAACTACGAGCAGTACTTC
D: .; size: .; V: TRBV2; J: TRBJ2-7; CDR3: CASSVKYEQYF; DNA: TGTGCCAGCAGTGTTAAATACGAGCAGTACTTC
D: TRBD1; size: .; V: TRBV29-1; J: TRBJ2-3; CDR3: CSVGDRGPSTDTQYF; DNA: TGCAGCGTCGGTGACAGGGGCCCGAGCACAGATACGCAGTATTTT
D: TRBD1; size: .; V: TRBV30; J: TRBJ1-1; CDR3: CAWITANRGWAFF; DNA: TGTGCCTGGATCACCGCAAACAGGGGCTGGGCTTTCTTT
D: TRBD1; size: .; V: TRBV27; J: TRBJ1-1; CDR3: CASSLPGGGVEAFF; DNA: TGTGCCAGCAGTCTTCCAGGGGGCGGCGTTGAAGCTTTCTTT
D: .; size: .; V: TRBV6-1; J: TRBJ1-1; CDR3: CASSRVGGANTEAFF; DNA: TGTGCCAGCAGTCGAGTAGGCGGAGCGAACACTGAAGCTTTCTTT
D: .; size: .; V: TRBV5-1; J: TRBJ2-5; CDR3: CASSRLDPKETQYF; DNA: TGCGCCAGCAGCCGACTCGATCCTAAAGAGACCCAGTACTTC
D: .; size: .; V: TRBV9; J: TRBJ2-7; CDR3: CASSASSTWGEQYF; DNA: TGTGCCAGCAGCGCCTCTAGCACCTGGGGCGAGCAGTACTTC
D: .; size: once; V: TRBV5-1; J: TRBJ1-1; CDR3: CASSLLTGLNTEAFF; DNA: TGCGCCAGCAGCTTGTTGACAGGATTGAACACTGAAGCTTTCTTT
D: .; size: .; V: TRBV30; J: TRBJ1-2; CDR3: CACGGGGYTF; DNA: TGTGCCTGCGGGGGGGGAGGCTACACCTTC
D: TRBD2; size: .; V: TRBV6-6; J: TRBJ2-5; CDR3: CASTPGTSGTQYF; DNA: TGTGCCAGCACTCCCGGGACTAGCGGGACCCAGTACTTC
D: .; size: .; V: TRBV29-1; J: TRBJ2-3; CDR3: CSVVGELDTDTQYF; DNA: TGCAGCGTTGTAGGAGAGCTGGACACAGATACGCAGTATTTT
D: TRBD2; size: .; V: TRBV6-5; J: TRBJ2-7; CDR3: CASSRLAGGYEQYF; DNA: TGTGCCAGCAGCCGACTAGCGGGGGGCTACGAGCAGTACTTC
D: .; size: .; V: TRBV29-1; J: TRBJ2-5; CDR3: CSVEAVGAETQYF; DNA: TGCAGCGTTGAGGCGGTGGGGGCGGAGACCCAGTACTTC
D: .; size: .; V: TRBV7-9; J: TRBJ2-1; CDR3: CASSLVWDTLSYNEQFF; DNA: TGTGCCAGCAGCTTAGTGTGGGACACCCTATCCTACAATGAGCAGTTCTTC
D: TRBD2; size: .; V: TRBV9; J: TRBJ2-3; CDR3: CASSVVSGGADTQYF; DNA: TGTGCCAGCAGCGTAGTGAGCGGGGGAGCAGATACGCAGTATTTT
D: .; size: .; V: TRBV11-2; J: TRBJ2-7; CDR3: CASSLVQTAYEQYF; DNA: TGTGCCAGCAGCTTAGTACAGACCGCCTACGAGCAGTACTTC
D: .; size: .; V: TRBV19; J: TRBJ1-1; CDR3: CASMARTNTEAFF; DNA: TGTGCCAGTATGGCCAGAACGAACACTGAAGCTTTCTTT
D: TRBD2; size: .; V: TRBV30; J: TRBJ2-3; CDR3: CAWSVGLAGVPSSDTQYF; DNA: TGTGCCTGGAGTGTAGGACTAGCGGGGGTCCCTTCTTCAGATACGCAGTATTTT